This TCR beta chain comes out of a study of cytotoxic CD8 clonotypes in ibrutinib-treated CLL (dated by TCRdb to the early 2020s). Regarding the complete study: In this cohort, around 15 patients were treatment-naive and approximately twelve were relapsed/refractory, while approximately 18 had unmutated IGHV. Response samples were taken after a median of approximately eleven months on treatment, ranging from roughly 6 to 36 months. Of the 80 to 95 participants in the trial, about two dozen had longitudinal samples available. Cryopreserved peripheral blood mononuclear cells were collected before treatment, at response, and at either disease progression or sustained remission. Samples averaged 255,043 productive templates and more than 85,000 productive rearrangements. All remission and progressive disease samples were collected while patients were still receiving ibrutinib. Responses were partial in 24 patients and complete in 2; after median about 68 months follow-up, about 14 stayed in remission and about 12 progressed. What the research found in general, with its limitations: At baseline, clonality was higher than in age-matched healthy donors and showed a strong correlation with circulating CD8+ T-cell counts. Clonality rose at ibrutinib response, remained stable during sustained remission, and dropped back toward baseline at progression. Sustained-remission and progressing patients did not have matched sampling times, and lymph node repertoires were not examined. Public clonotypes were rare and either shrank or stayed stable during treatment, and the rise in clonality at ibrutinib response reflected expansion of private clonotypes.

A MiSeq instrument was used for deep resolution sequencing, which targeted depths ranging from 1 in 1 million up to 1 in 200,000 T cells, with coverage averaging 10x for each clonotype. The immunoSEQ hsTCRB Kit was used to generate TCR beta libraries. In the original analysis: The data were analyzed with ImmunoSEQ Analyzer and ImmunoSEQ Data Assistant, and V, D and J gene assignments followed IMGT definitions. Clonality, which ranges from 0 to 1, was calculated as one minus the normalized Shannon entropy of productive rearrangement frequencies. Public clonotype analysis was restricted to overrepresented clonotypes comprising at least 0.05% of each patient's repertoire. Some 13 age-matched healthy donor repertoires from immuneACCESS were used as controls for clonality. TCRdb limited this immuneACCESS table to in-frame rearrangements with V and J called. A share of clones is missing; checked studies link under half to unresolved V genes, and the rest is unexplained. V and J calls and clone size are as listed in that table; D and trimming were resolved from the DNA. A total of approximately 190,000 clones appear in this sample, roughly three quarters of them only once. The ten largest account for about 6.4% of the sample.

Regarding this clone: Its antigen is unknown. The record has no base qualities; no much larger clone is one base away. Other DNA sequences within the sample encode an identical CDR3.

In the paper's terms, the time point label means: 12 months on ibrutinib. Roughly 2 micrograms of genomic DNA were extracted from cryopreserved PBMCs for TCR beta library preparation. High-throughput TCR beta sequencing was performed on longitudinal blood samples from CLL patients receiving ibrutinib monotherapy. The patients took part in an open-label, single-center phase 2 trial of ibrutinib monotherapy. The sample in question was PBMCs, obtained after 12 months of ibrutinib treatment. The sequence was obtained from a human donor with chronic lymphocytic leukemia.

CDR3 sequence: CASSSSGTYNEQFF. The bases read TGCGCCAGCAGCTCAAGCGGGACTTACAATGAGCAGTTCTTC. The sequence joins TRBV5-1 to TRBJ2-1; 7 middle bases align to TRBD2. V and J are trimmed by 3 bases and 4 bases, and the gene matches miss 4 bases of the junction. The CDR3 sequence holds 14 residues, the cysteine and phenylalanine included. CDR3 DNA is the only sequence kept; it has 42 bases, read in frame from the first base. The germline V gene yields SGHRS for CDR1 and YFSETQ for CDR2.